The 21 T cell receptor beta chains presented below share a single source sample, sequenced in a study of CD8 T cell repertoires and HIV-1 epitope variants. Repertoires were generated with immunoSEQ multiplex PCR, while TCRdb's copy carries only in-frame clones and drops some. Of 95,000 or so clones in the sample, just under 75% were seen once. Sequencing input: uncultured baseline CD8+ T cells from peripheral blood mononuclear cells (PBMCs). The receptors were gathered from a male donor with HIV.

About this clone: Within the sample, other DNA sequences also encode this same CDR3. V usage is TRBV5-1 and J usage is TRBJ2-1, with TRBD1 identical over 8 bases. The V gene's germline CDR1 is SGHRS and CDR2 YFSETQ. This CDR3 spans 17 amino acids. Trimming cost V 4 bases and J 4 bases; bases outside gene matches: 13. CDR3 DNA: TGCGCCAGCAGCCTGGTAAGGACAGGGACAACATACAATGAGCAGTTCTTC. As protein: CASSLVRTGTTYNEQFF.

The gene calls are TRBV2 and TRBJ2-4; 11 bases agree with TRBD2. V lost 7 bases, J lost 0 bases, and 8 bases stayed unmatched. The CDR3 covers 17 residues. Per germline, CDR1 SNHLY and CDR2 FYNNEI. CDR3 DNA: TGTGCCAGCAAAGGGACTAGCGGATCTCTAGCCAAAAACATTCAGTACTTC. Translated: CASKGTSGSLAKNIQYF.

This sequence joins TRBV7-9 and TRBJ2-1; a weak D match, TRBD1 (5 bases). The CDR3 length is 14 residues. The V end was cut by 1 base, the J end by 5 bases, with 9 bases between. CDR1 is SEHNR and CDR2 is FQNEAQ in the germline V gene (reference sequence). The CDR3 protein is CASSLEWGDNEQFF. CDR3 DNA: TGTGCCAGCAGCTTAGAGTGGGGCGACAATGAGCAGTTCTTC. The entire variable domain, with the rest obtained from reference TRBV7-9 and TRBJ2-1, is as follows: DTGVSQNPRHKITKRGQNVTFRCDPISEHNRLYWYRQTLGQGPEFLTYFQNEAQLEKSRLLSDRFSAERPKGSFSTLEIQRTEQGDSAMYLCASSLEWGDNEQFFGPGTRLTVL.

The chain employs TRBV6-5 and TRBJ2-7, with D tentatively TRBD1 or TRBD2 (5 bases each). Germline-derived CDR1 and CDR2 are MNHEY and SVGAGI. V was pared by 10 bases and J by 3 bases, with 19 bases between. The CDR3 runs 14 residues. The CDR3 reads CATKGTYGNYEQYF. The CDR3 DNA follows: TGTGCCACCAAGGGGACGTATGGGAACTACGAGCAGTACTTC.

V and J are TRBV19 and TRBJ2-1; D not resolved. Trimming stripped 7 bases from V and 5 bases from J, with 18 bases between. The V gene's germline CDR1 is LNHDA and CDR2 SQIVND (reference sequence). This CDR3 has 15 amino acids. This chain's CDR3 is CASTLPGRSDNEQFF. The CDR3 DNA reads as TGTGCCAGTACCCTTCCGGGCCGCTCTGACAATGAGCAGTTCTTC.

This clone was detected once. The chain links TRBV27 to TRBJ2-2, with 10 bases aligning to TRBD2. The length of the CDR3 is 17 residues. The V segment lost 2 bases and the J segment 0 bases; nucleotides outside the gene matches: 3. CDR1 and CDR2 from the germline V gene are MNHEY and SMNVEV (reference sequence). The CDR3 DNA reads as TGTGCCAGCAGTTTAAGACTAGCGGGCGCGAACACCGGGGAGCTGTTTTTT. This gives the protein CASSLRLAGANTGELFF.

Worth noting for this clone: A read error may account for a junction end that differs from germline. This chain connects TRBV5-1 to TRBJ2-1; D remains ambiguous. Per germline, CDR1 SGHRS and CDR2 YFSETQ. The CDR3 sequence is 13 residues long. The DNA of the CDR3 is TGTGCCAGCAGCTTGGTGCAGGCCAATGAGCAGTTCTTC. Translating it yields CASSLVQANEQFF.

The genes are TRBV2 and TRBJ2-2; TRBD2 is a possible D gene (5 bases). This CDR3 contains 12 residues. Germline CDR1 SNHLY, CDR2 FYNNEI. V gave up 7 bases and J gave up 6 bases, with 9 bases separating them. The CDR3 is CASNLLAGELFF. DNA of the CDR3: TGTGCCAGCAACCTACTAGCCGGGGAGCTGTTTTTT.

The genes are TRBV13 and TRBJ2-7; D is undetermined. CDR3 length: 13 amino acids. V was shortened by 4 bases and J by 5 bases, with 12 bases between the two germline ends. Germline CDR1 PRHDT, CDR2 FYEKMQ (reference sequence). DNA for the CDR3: TGTGCCAGCAGCTCCGAGGAGCGAGACGAGCAGTACTTC. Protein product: CASSSEERDEQYF.

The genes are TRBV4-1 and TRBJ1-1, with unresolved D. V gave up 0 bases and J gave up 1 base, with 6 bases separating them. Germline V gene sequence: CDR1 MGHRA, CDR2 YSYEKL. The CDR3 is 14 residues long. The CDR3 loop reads CASSQDAGNTEAFF. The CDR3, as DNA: TGCGCCAGCAGCCAAGACGCCGGGAACACTGAAGCTTTCTTT.

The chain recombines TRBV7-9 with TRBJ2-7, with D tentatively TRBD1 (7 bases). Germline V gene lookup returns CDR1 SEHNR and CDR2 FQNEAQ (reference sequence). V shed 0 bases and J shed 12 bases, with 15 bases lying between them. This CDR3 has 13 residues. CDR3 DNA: TGTGCCAGCAGCTTAGCAGGAGGGGGCATCGGGTACTTC. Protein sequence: CASSLAGGGIGYF. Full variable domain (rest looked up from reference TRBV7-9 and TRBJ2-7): DTGVSQNPRHKITKRGQNVTFRCDPISEHNRLYWYRQTLGQGPEFLTYFQNEAQLEKSRLLSDRFSAERPKGSFSTLEIQRTEQGDSAMYLCASSLAGGGIGYFGPGTRLTVT.

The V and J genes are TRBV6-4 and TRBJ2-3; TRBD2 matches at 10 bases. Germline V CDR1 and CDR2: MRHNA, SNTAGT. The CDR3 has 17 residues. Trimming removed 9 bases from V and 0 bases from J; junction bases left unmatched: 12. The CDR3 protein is CASLRASGRTSTDTQYF. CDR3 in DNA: TGTGCCAGTTTAAGGGCTAGCGGGAGAACTAGCACAGATACGCAGTATTTT.

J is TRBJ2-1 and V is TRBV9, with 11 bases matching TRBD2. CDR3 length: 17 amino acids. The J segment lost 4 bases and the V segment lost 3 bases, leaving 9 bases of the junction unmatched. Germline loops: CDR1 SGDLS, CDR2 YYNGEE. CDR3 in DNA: TGTGCCAGCAGCGGATTTAGCGGGGGGGTAAGGTACAATGAGCAGTTCTTC. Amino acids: CASSGFSGGVRYNEQFF.

The CDR3 reads CASSVTGEGQETQYF. Here the CDR3 DNA reads TGCGCCAGCAGCGTGACAGGGGAGGGCCAAGAGACCCAGTACTTC. V and J are TRBV5-1 and TRBJ2-5; D possibly corresponds to TRBD1 (8 bases). With 4 bases removed from V and 1 base from J, the gap between germline ends came to 14 bases. Germline values: CDR1 SGHRS, CDR2 YFSETQ. The length of the CDR3 is 15 residues. Supplemented by reference TRBV5-1 and TRBJ2-5, the full variable domain reads KAGVTQTPRYLIKTRGQQVTLSCSPISGHRSVSWYQQTPGQGLQFLFEYFSETQRNKGNFPGRFSGRQFSNSRSEMNVSTLELGDSALYLCASSVTGEGQETQYFGPGTRLLVL.

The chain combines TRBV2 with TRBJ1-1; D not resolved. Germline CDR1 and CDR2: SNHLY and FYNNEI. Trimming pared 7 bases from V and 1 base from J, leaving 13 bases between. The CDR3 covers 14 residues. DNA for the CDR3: TGTGCCAGCAATCTCGATGGTACGAACACTGAAGCTTTCTTT. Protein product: CASNLDGTNTEAFF.

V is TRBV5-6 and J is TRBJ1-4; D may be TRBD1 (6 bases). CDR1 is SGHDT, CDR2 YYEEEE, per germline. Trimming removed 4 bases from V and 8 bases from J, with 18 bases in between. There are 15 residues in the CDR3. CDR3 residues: CASSPMTGEKEKLFF. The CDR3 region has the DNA TGTGCCAGCAGCCCTATGACAGGTGAAAAGGAAAAACTGTTTTTT.

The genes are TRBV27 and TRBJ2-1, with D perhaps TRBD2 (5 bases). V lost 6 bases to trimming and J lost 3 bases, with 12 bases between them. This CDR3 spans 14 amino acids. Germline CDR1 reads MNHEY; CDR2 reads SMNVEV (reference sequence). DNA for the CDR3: TGTGCCAGCAGGGAGCGGTCCGTCTACAATGAGCAGTTCTTC. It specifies CASRERSVYNEQFF.

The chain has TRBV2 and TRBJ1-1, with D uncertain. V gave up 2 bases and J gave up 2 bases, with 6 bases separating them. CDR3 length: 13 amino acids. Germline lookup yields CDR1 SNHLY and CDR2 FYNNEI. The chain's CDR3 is CASSENTNTEAFF. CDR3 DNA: TGTGCCAGCAGTGAAAACACAAACACTGAAGCTTTCTTT.

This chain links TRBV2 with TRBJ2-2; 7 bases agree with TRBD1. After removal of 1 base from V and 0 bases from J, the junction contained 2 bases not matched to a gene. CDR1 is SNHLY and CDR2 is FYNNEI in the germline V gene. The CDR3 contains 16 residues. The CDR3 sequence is CASSEEGAANTGELFF. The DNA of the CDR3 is TGTGCCAGCAGTGAAGAGGGGGCGGCGAACACCGGGGAGCTGTTTTTT.

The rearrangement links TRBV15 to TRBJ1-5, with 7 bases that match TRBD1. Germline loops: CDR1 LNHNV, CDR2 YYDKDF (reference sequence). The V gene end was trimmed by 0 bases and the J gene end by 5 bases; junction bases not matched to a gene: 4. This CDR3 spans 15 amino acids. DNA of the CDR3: TGTGCCACCAGCAGAGATGACAGGGTAGATCAGCCCCAGCATTTT. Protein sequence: CATSRDDRVDQPQHF. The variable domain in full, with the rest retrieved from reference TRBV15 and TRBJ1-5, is DAMVIQNPRYQVTQFGKPVTLSCSQTLNHNVMYWYQQKSSQAPKLLFHYYDKDFNNEADTPDNFQSRRPNTSFCFLDIRSPGLGDTAMYLCATSRDDRVDQPQHFGDGTRLSIL.

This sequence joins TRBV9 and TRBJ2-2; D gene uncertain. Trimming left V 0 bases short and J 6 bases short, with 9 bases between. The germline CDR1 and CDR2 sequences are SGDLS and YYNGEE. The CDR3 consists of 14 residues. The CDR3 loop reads CASSVASGSGELFF. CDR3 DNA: TGTGCCAGCAGCGTAGCTTCGGGTTCCGGGGAGCTGTTTTTT.